The clone carrying this T cell receptor (beta chain) was detected only a few times. These data belong to a study of shared T cell receptors in the human thymus. The CDR3 is 18 amino acids. The germline gives CDR1 MNHEY, CDR2 SMNVEV (reference sequence). J gave up 2 bases and V 5 bases, and 10 bases lay outside the gene matches. TCRdb keeps only in-frame clones here, not all; method: immunoSEQ multiplex PCR. The table has hundreds of thousands of clones, around 89% seen once; the top ten hold roughly 0.0097%. These data were likewise used in another study, on human thymus T cells. That paper notes: Related research reported highly overlapping thymic repertoires among unrelated individuals.

The sample consisted of thymocytes. The origin of this receptor is a boy under two years old with a congenital heart defect. The chain links TRBV27 to TRBJ2-2; 11 nucleotides line up with TRBD2. Here the CDR3 DNA reads TGTGCCAGCAGTGGTGAGCTCGGACTAGCGGGTAACACCGGGGAGCTGTTTTTT. It specifies CASSGELGLAGNTGELFF.